The source of this T cell receptor beta chain is a study of T cells in Graves' hyperthyroidism and ophthalmopathy. Authors of the study amplified TCR beta CDR3 regions from RNA transcripts. A first-round RT-PCR of the TCR CDR3 used the HTBI primer set. TCRdb reprocessed the multiplex PCR reads via MiXCR and lists one record per CDR3 protein. Of 450,000 to 500,000 distinct CDR3 sequences in the sample, approximately 22% were seen once. This clonotype was observed a few times. The V and J ends lost 3 bases and 6 bases respectively, with 10 bases between them. The germline V gene encodes CDR1 MNHEY and CDR2 SMNVEV (reference sequence). The CDR3 covers 13 residues.

The chain employs TRBV27 and TRBJ2-3, with D unclear. The receptor comes from a woman in her 70s with Graves' ophthalmopathy. The sequenced sample consisted of blood. The CDR3, as DNA: TGTGCCAGCAGTTTTTTTCGGCAGGATACGCAGTATTTT. This codes for CASSFFRQDTQYF.